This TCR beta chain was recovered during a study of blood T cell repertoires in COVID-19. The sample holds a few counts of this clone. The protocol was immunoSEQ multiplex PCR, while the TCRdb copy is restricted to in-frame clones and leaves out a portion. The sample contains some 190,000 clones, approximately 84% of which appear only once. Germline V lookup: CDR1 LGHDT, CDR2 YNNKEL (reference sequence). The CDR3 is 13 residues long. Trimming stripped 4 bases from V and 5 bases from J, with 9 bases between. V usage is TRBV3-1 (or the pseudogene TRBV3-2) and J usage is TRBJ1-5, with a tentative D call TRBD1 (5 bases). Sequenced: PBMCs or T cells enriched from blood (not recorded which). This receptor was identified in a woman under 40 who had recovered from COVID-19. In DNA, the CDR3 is TGTGCCAGCAGCCTGGGAGGGGATCAGCCCCAGCATTTT. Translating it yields CASSLGGDQPQHF.